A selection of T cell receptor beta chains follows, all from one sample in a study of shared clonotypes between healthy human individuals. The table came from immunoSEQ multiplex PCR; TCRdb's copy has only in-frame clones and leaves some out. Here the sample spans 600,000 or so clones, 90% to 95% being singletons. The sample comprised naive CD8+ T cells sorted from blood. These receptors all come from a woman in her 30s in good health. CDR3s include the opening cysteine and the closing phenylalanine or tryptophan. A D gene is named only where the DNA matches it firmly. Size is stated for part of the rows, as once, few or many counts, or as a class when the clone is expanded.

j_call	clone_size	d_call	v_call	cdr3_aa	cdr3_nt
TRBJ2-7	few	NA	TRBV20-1	CSVRPGQYF	TGCAGTGTTCGTCCGGGGCAGTACTTC
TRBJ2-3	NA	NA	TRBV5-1	CASRSGTDTQYF	TGCGCCAGCAGATCAGGCACAGATACGCAGTATTTT
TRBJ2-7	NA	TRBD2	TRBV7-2	CASSVRLARDEQYF	TGTGCCAGCAGCGTCAGACTAGCTCGGGACGAGCAGTACTTC
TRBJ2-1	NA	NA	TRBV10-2	CASSERPGEANEQFF	TGCGCCAGCAGTGAGCGACCGGGAGAGGCTAATGAGCAGTTCTTC
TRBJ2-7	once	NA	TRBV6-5	CASYPGPQAEQYF	TGTGCCAGCTACCCGGGACCCCAAGCCGAGCAGTACTTC
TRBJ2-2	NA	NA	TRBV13	CASSFRVIGADSYSNTGELFF	TGTGCCAGCAGCTTTCGAGTGATTGGGGCTGACAGCTATTCGAACACCGGGGAGCTGTTTTTT
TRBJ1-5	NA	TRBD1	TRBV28	CASSSHRQGRGQPQHF	TGTGCCAGCAGTTCTCATCGACAGGGTCGGGGTCAGCCCCAGCATTTT
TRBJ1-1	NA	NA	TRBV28	CASSFHPSSEGYTEAFF	TGTGCCAGCAGTTTTCACCCCTCAAGCGAGGGGTACACTGAAGCTTTCTTT
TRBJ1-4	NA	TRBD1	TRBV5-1	CASTQNPRGTGGNEKLFF	TGCGCCAGCACCCAGAACCCAAGGGGGACAGGGGGGAATGAAAAACTGTTTTTT
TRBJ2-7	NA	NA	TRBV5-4	CASSLERGSSYEQYF	TGTGCCAGCAGCTTAGAGCGTGGAAGCTCCTACGAGCAGTACTTC
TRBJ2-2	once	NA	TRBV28	CASRNSKTNTGELFF	TGTGCCAGCAGGAACAGTAAGACGAACACCGGGGAGCTGTTTTTT
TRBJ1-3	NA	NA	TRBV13	CASSLDMEMGDRSSGNTIYF	TGTGCCAGCAGCTTAGACATGGAAATGGGTGACAGAAGCTCTGGAAACACCATATATTTT
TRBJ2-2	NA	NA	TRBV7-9	CASSALGGAGELFF	TGTGCCAGCAGCGCCTTGGGGGGCGCCGGGGAGCTGTTTTTT
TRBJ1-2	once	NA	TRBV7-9	CASSIGGRQLYGYTF	TGTGCCAGCAGCATCGGTGGAAGGCAGCTCTATGGCTACACCTTC
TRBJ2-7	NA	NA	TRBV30	CAWSKLYSYEQYF	TGTGCCTGGAGTAAATTGTACTCCTACGAGCAGTACTTC
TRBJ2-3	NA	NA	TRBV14	CASSQDWESGITDTQYF	TGTGCCAGCAGCCAAGACTGGGAGTCGGGCATCACAGATACGCAGTATTTT
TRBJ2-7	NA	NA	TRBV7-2	CASSFRQSWGEQYF	TGTGCCAGCAGCTTTCGACAGTCCTGGGGGGAGCAGTACTTC
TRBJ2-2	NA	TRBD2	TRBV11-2	CASSTRAGGNTGELFF	TGTGCCAGCAGCACACGAGCGGGAGGGAACACCGGGGAGCTGTTTTTT
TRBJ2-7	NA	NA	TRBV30	CAWGVLEQYF	TGTGCCTGGGGCGTTCTGGAGCAGTACTTC
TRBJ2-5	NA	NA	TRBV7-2	CASSYPGTAEETQYF	TGTGCCAGCAGTTATCCCGGGACGGCCGAAGAGACCCAGTACTTC
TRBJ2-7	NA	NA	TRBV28	CASSPVRSSYEQYF	TGTGCCAGCAGTCCCGTGAGGAGCTCCTACGAGCAGTACTTC
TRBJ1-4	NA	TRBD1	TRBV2	CASSDRGGKLFF	TGTGCCAGCAGCGACAGGGGTGGCAAACTGTTTTTT
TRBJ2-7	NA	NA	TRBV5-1	CASSLYTSLQVGQYF	TGCGCCAGCAGCTTATACACATCCCTCCAGGTCGGGCAGTACTTC
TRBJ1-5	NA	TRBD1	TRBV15	CATSMDRGSNQPQHF	TGTGCCACCAGCATGGACAGGGGGAGCAATCAGCCCCAGCATTTT
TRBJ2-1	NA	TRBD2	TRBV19	CASSRGLAGWDEQFF	TGTGCCAGTAGTCGGGGACTAGCGGGTTGGGATGAGCAGTTCTTC
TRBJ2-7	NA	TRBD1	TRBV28	CASSYSRDRAHHEQYF	TGTGCCAGCAGCTATAGCCGGGACAGGGCTCACCACGAGCAGTACTTC
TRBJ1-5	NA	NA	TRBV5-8	CASSLGPGNQPQHF	TGTGCCAGCAGCTTGGGTCCGGGGAATCAGCCCCAGCATTTT
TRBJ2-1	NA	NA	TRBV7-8	CASSLVSGSEQFF	TGTGCCAGCAGCTTAGTTTCCGGGAGTGAGCAGTTCTTC
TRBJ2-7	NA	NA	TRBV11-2	CASSLGRGYEQYF	TGTGCCAGCAGCTTAGGGCGAGGCTACGAGCAGTACTTC
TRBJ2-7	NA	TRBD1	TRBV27	CASRKTGTVLSEQYF	TGTGCCAGTAGAAAAACCGGGACAGTGTTGAGCGAGCAGTACTTC
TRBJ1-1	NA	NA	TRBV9	CASSPGVAVNTEAFF	TGTGCCAGCAGCCCCGGGGTCGCAGTGAACACTGAAGCTTTCTTT
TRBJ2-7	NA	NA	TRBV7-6	CASSRDPTYEQYF	TGTGCCAGCAGCCGGGACCCTACCTACGAGCAGTACTTC
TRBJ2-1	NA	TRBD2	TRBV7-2	CASSTGTSGYNEQFF	TGTGCCAGCAGTACGGGGACTAGCGGTTACAATGAGCAGTTCTTC
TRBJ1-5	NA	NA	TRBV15	CATSTNTSPGKPQHF	TGTGCCACCAGCACCAATACATCCCCCGGGAAACCCCAGCATTTT
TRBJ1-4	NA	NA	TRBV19	CASTPKGYVEKLFF	TGTGCCAGTACTCCCAAGGGGTACGTGGAAAAACTGTTTTTT
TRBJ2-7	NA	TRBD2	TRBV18	CASSPQREGRYEQYF	TGTGCCAGCTCACCACAGCGGGAGGGCCGGTACGAGCAGTACTTC
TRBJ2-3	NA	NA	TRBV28	CASSFVAQRPTDTQYF	TGTGCCAGCAGTTTTGTCGCCCAAAGACCCACAGATACGCAGTATTTT
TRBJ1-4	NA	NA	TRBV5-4	CASSLGRDSNEKLFF	TGTGCCAGCAGCTTGGGCAGGGATAGTAATGAAAAACTGTTTTTT
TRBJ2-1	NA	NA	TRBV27	CASRSFSYNEQFF	TGTGCCAGCAGGAGTTTCTCCTACAATGAGCAGTTCTTC
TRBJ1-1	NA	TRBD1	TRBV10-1	CASYYSRDRGLWTEAFF	TGCGCCAGCTATTACTCCCGGGACAGGGGCTTGTGGACTGAAGCTTTCTTT
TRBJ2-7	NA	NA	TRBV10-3	CAISSGTVGYEQYF	TGTGCCATCAGCAGCGGGACAGTGGGCTACGAGCAGTACTTC
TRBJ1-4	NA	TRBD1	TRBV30	CAWASGTGRLAEKLFF	TGTGCCTGGGCCTCCGGGACAGGGCGGCTGGCTGAAAAACTGTTTTTT
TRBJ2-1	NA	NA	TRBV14	CASSPWLGLLYNEQFF	TGTGCCAGCAGCCCGTGGTTGGGGCTCCTCTACAATGAGCAGTTCTTC
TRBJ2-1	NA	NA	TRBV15	CATSSPWGSGNEQFF	TGTGCCACCAGCAGTCCTTGGGGGTCGGGCAATGAGCAGTTCTTC
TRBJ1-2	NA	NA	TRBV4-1	CASSQEGYVTETPDYGYTF	TGCGCCAGCAGCCAAGAAGGGTACGTCACTGAAACACCTGACTATGGCTACACCTTC
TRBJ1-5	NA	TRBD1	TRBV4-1	CASSQADRRGNQPQHF	TGCGCCAGCAGCCAAGCGGACAGGAGGGGCAATCAGCCCCAGCATTTT
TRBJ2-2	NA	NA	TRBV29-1	CSVDSQGGDTGELFF	TGCAGCGTTGATAGTCAGGGTGGGGACACCGGGGAGCTGTTTTTT
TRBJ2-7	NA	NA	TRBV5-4	CASSLVGGGSYEQYF	TGTGCCAGCAGCTTGGTGGGGGGTGGATCCTACGAGCAGTACTTC
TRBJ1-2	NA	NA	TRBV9	CASSVDGGSGYTF	TGTGCCAGCAGCGTAGATGGAGGGAGCGGCTACACCTTC
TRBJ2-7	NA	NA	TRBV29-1	CSVVETTTYEQYF	TGCAGCGTTGTTGAGACAACGACCTACGAGCAGTACTTC
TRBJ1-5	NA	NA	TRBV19	CASSRKHDSQPQHF	TGTGCCAGTAGTAGGAAGCATGACAGTCAGCCCCAGCATTTT
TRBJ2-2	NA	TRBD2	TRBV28	CASSLGLAGDGGELFF	TGTGCCAGCAGTTTGGGCCTAGCGGGAGATGGCGGGGAGCTGTTTTTT
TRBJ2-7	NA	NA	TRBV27	CASSLSAKMFPYEQYF	TGTGCCAGCAGTTTATCCGCAAAAATGTTCCCCTACGAGCAGTACTTC
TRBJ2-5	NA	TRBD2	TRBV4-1	CASSQEWGEGQETQYF	TGCGCCAGCAGCCAAGAATGGGGGGAGGGCCAAGAGACCCAGTACTTC
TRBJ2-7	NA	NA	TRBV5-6	CASSLGQSYEQYF	TGTGCCAGCAGCTTAGGACAGTCCTACGAGCAGTACTTC
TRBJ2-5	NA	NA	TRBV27	CACGPLGGAAETQYF	TGTGCCTGCGGCCCCCTAGGGGGAGCGGCAGAGACCCAGTACTTC
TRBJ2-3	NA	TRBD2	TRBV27	CASSSLAGVTDTQYF	TGTGCCAGCAGTTCCCTAGCGGGAGTAACGGATACGCAGTATTTT
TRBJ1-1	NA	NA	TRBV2	CASPKADVGTEAFF	TGTGCCAGCCCTAAAGCCGATGTTGGTACTGAAGCTTTCTTT
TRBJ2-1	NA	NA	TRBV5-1	CASSTEFDEQFF	TGCGCCAGCTCCACGGAGTTCGATGAGCAGTTCTTC